A selection of T cell receptor beta chains follows, all from one sample in a study of blood T cell repertoires in COVID-19. Clones were read by immunoSEQ multiplex PCR, and TCRdb kept only the in-frame ones, dropping some. The sample contains about 200,000 clones, 80% to 90% of which appear only once. Sequencing was carried out using peripheral blood. These receptors were taken from a woman between 65 and 79 years old with acute or convalescent COVID-19. Each CDR3 is given with its conserved first and last residue. The order of the fields is V gene, clone size, D gene, J gene, CDR3 DNA, CDR3 protein. D genes are given only for firm matches. Clone size appears in some rows only: once, few, many, or a class for an expanded clone.

TRBV9	-	-	TRBJ2-1	TGTGCCAGCAGCGTCGGGGGGCCGAACGAGCAGTTCTTC	CASSVGGPNEQFF
TRBV4-1	-	-	TRBJ2-1	TGCGCCAGCAGCCAAGATAGGGCGAGGGATGAGCAGTTCTTC	CASSQDRARDEQFF
TRBV5-5	-	TRBD1	TRBJ1-2	TGTGCCAGCACCCTGGACAGGGAGCCCTATGGCTACACCTTC	CASTLDREPYGYTF
TRBV7-9	once	-	TRBJ1-4	TGTGCCAGCAGCTTATTGACGGTAACTGGTCAGGGTGAAAAACTGTTTTTT	CASSLLTVTGQGEKLFF
TRBV28	-	TRBD2	TRBJ2-7	TGTGCCAGCAGTTCGGGGGGACTAGACACCTCCGAGCAGTACTTC	CASSSGGLDTSEQYF
TRBV4-2	-	TRBD2	TRBJ2-2	TGTGCCAGCAGCCAAGATCTGATTGGCGGGGGGGCAAGTGGGGAGCTGTTTTTT	CASSQDLIGGGASGELFF
TRBV10-3	-	TRBD1	TRBJ1-2	TGTGCCATCAGGGGAATCACAGGGGGCGTGAGCGCTGGCTACACCTTC	CAIRGITGGVSAGYTF
TRBV5-4	-	-	TRBJ2-2	TGTGCCAGCAGCAAGGACACCTCGAACACCGGGGAGCTGTTTTTT	CASSKDTSNTGELFF
TRBV2	-	-	TRBJ2-2	TGTGCCAGCAAAGGGTTCACAGGGCCCACCGGGGAGCTGTTTTTT	CASKGFTGPTGELFF
TRBV2	-	TRBD1	TRBJ1-6	TGTGCCAGCAGTGCCACAGGGGATAATAATTCACCCCTCCACTTT	CASSATGDNNSPLHF
TRBV2	-	-	TRBJ1-1	TGTGCCACCCGGGGTGGGGGGACCACTGAAGCTTTCTTT	CATRGGGTTEAFF
TRBV3-1/TRBV3-2	-	-	TRBJ1-1	TGTGCCAGCAGCTCTCACAGGGTGGCGAACACTGAAGCTTTCTTT	CASSSHRVANTEAFF
TRBV3-1/TRBV3-2	-	-	TRBJ2-3	TGTGCCAGCAGCCAAGACGTGGCGGGGTCTTGGGATACGCAGTATTTT	CASSQDVAGSWDTQYF
TRBV24-1	-	TRBD1	TRBJ1-2	TGTGCCACCAGCCCGGCAGGGGGCCGGTCATCCTATGGCTACACCTTC	CATSPAGGRSSYGYTF
TRBV5-1	-	TRBD2	TRBJ2-7	TGCGCCAGCAGCGGGTTCAGGGGGGTAGCGGGAGGAGGTTCCTACGAGCAGTACTTC	CASSGFRGVAGGGSYEQYF
TRBV2	-	-	TRBJ1-1	TGTGCCAGCAGTCCTTACGGGGGGCCCCAAAGGAACACTGAAGCTTTCTTT	CASSPYGGPQRNTEAFF
TRBV3-1/TRBV3-2	-	-	TRBJ2-2	TGTGCCAGCAGCCAAGATGGAGGGAAAAGGGGCACCGGGGAGCTGTTTTTT	CASSQDGGKRGTGELFF
TRBV5-1	-	-	TRBJ2-3	TGCGCCAGCAGCCCCGGGAGCACAGATACGCAGTATTTT	CASSPGSTDTQYF
TRBV5-6	-	-	TRBJ2-7	TGTGCCAGCAGCTTCACGGGGATCTCCTACGAGCAGTACTTC	CASSFTGISYEQYF
TRBV19	-	TRBD2	TRBJ2-7	TGTGCCAGTAGTCGGGGAGGGGTCGGGGCCGAGCAGTACTTC	CASSRGGVGAEQYF
TRBV19	-	-	TRBJ1-5	TGTGCCAGTAGTCCCCCGGGGTCTCCTGCACATCAGCCCCAGCATTTT	CASSPPGSPAHQPQHF
TRBV7-9	-	-	TRBJ2-7	TGTGCCAGCAGCTTCGGGAGCAGCGAGCAGTACTTC	CASSFGSSEQYF
TRBV9	-	-	TRBJ1-1	TGTGCCAGCAGCGTCGACGGGGTCACTGAAGCTTTCTTT	CASSVDGVTEAFF
TRBV5-4	-	-	TRBJ1-5	TGTGCCAGCAGCTTCGGTGCTAATAGCAATCAGCCCCAGCATTTT	CASSFGANSNQPQHF
TRBV7-7	-	TRBD1	TRBJ2-1	TGTGCTAGCAGCTCGGACAGGTACAATGAGCAGTTCTTC	CASSSDRYNEQFF
TRBV15	-	-	TRBJ1-5	TGTACCACCAGCAGAGATGGGCGGGTCTCGCCCCAGCATTTT	CTTSRDGRVSPQHF
TRBV9	-	TRBD2	TRBJ2-3	TGTGCCAGCAGCGTAGCTAGCGGGAGGGGAGATACGCAGTATTTT	CASSVASGRGDTQYF
TRBV7-2	-	-	TRBJ1-5	TGTGCCAGCAGCGACGGGTTGGTTCAGCCCCAGCATTTT	CASSDGLVQPQHF
TRBV19	-	-	TRBJ1-2	TGTGCCAGTCAGGGGTCGCTGTGGGATGGCTACACCTTC	CASQGSLWDGYTF
TRBV3-1/TRBV3-2	-	TRBD2	TRBJ2-1	TGTGCCAGCAGCCAAGCTAGCGGGGGCTCCTACAATGAGCAGTTCTTC	CASSQASGGSYNEQFF
TRBV13	-	-	TRBJ1-1	TGTGCCAGCAGCGTTCAGGGGTCCCCCTCGGACACTGAAGCTTTCTTT	CASSVQGSPSDTEAFF
TRBV29-1	-	TRBD2	TRBJ2-1	TGCAGCGTTGTAAGGCTTAGCGGGGTGTACAATGAGCAGTTCTTC	CSVVRLSGVYNEQFF
TRBV18	-	TRBD1	TRBJ1-5	TGTGCCAGCTCACTGGGGACAGGGCCCTATCAGCCCCAGCATTTT	CASSLGTGPYQPQHF
TRBV12-5	-	-	TRBJ1-2	TGTGCTAGTGGTTTGGGCAGACAGGTTGGTGGCTACACCTTC	CASGLGRQVGGYTF
TRBV5-1	-	-	TRBJ2-5	TGCGCCAGCAGCTTGGGACAGAGGAGAGAAGAGACCCAGTACTTC	CASSLGQRREETQYF
TRBV7-2	few	-	TRBJ2-1	TGTGCCAGCAGCTTAGAACCCCGCGATGAGCAGTTCTTC	CASSLEPRDEQFF
TRBV14	-	-	TRBJ1-6	TGTGCCAGCAGCCAAGGTCCGAGCAATTCACCCCTCCACTTT	CASSQGPSNSPLHF
TRBV7-2	-	TRBD1	TRBJ1-2	TGTGCCAGCAGCCCAGGGACAGGGGCTAGCGGCTACACCTTC	CASSPGTGASGYTF
TRBV3-1/TRBV3-2	-	TRBD2	TRBJ2-1	TGTGCCAGCAGCCAAGATAGGCGGGAGGGTCTCGATGAGCAGTTCTTC	CASSQDRREGLDEQFF
TRBV10-3	-	TRBD1	TRBJ1-3	TGTGCCATCAGTGACCGAGGACAGGGTACTGGAAACACCATATATTTT	CAISDRGQGTGNTIYF
TRBV6-2/TRBV6-3	once	TRBD2	TRBJ2-2	TGTGCCAGCAGTCCCGCCGGGGGGCGGGGGGGCGCCGGGGAGCTGTTTTTT	CASSPAGGRGGAGELFF
TRBV5-1	-	-	TRBJ1-2	TGCGCCAGCAGCCCCGGAGGGGTAACCTATGGCTACACCTTC	CASSPGGVTYGYTF
TRBV12-3/TRBV12-4	-	TRBD2	TRBJ2-3	TGTGCCAGCAGCTACGGACTAGCCCCAGGTTTT	CASSYGLAPGF
TRBV7-9	-	TRBD1	TRBJ2-1	TGTGCCAGCAGGCCACCGGGACAGGGTTACAATGAGCAGTTCTTC	CASRPPGQGYNEQFF
TRBV5-6	-	TRBD2	TRBJ2-5	TGTGCCAGCAGCCCTGGTTGGCTAGCGGGAGGGCCTGGGGAGACCCAGTACTTC	CASSPGWLAGGPGETQYF